What follows are 2 T cell receptor beta chains derived from one specimen sequenced in a study of CD8+CD57+ T cells in acquired aplastic anemia. Patients chosen for sequencing had shown CD8+CD57+ cell expansion by flow cytometry. For CDR3 and TCR beta VDJ profiling, genomic DNA was the template used. TCRdb reanalysed the reads using MiXCR and keeps one entry per CDR3 protein. The table has just over 150,000 distinct CDR3 sequences, 40% to 60% seen once. The sample was sorted CD4+, CD8+, or CD8+CD57+ T cells (not recorded which) from PBMCs. The origin of the receptors is a human donor with aplastic anemia.

This chain joins TRBV11-2 and TRBJ2-3, with a tentative D call TRBD1 (6 bases). CDR3 length: 16 residues. Germline loops: CDR1 SGHAT, CDR2 FQNNGV. V lost 5 bases, J lost 2 bases, and 17 bases lay in between. The chain's CDR3 is CASSPGQLIFTDTQYF. DNA for the CDR3: TGTGCCAGCAGCCCAGGACAGCTCATATTCACAGATACGCAGTATTTT.

This clonotype occurred many times. This chain joins TRBV30 and TRBJ2-7; D gene ambiguous. Per the germline V gene, CDR1 is GTSNPN and CDR2 is SVGIG (reference sequence). Trimming cost V 2 bases and J 0 bases, with 8 bases left between them. The CDR3 is made up of 13 amino acids. CDR3 sequence (DNA): TGTGCCTGGAGTTCGGGTAGCTCCTACGAGCAGTACTTC. Amino acids: CAWSSGSSYEQYF.